This TCR beta chain emerged from a study of T cell responses to AZD1222 COVID-19 vaccine (dated by TCRdb to the early 2020s). Regarding the study in general: Because spike-specific TCR depth and breadth did not differ between the two schedules, AZD1222 recipients who got a second dose at roughly 4 weeks were pooled with those who got a second dose at roughly 12 weeks. A total of 240 or so trial participants underwent TCR sequencing, of whom approximately 200 had received two doses of AZD1222 and 26 had received two doses of the MenACWY control vaccine. Enrollment into the trials was organized by age into subgroups of 18-55, 56-69 and 70-plus years, and those subgroups contained 148, 28 and 57 TCR-sequenced participants, respectively.

Points the paper makes about the study in general: Conclusions about previously exposed vaccinees are limited, since just a handful of AZD1222 recipients were seropositive for SARS-CoV-2 at baseline. After two AZD1222 doses, both the breadth and the depth of spike-specific TCRs were significantly higher than at day 0 and than in MenACWY recipients. Reportedly, almost half of the unique spike-specific TCRs recognized epitopes lying outside the regions that are mutated in the B.1.351 and B.1.1.7 variants. Because no samples from the day 14 peak response were available, repertoires could be characterized only after the peak T cell response. The 56-69-year group was small, and its depth increase did not reach significance, likely because of low power. Participants were mostly white British and included more females than males, and it was suggested by the authors that clonal diversity may have been underestimated. Vaccine-associated CD4 TCRs spanned the whole spike protein, with dominant responses in regions 160-218 and 743-854.

For CDR1 and CDR2, the germline V gene lists SGHRS and YFSETQ. The CDR3, cysteine through phenylalanine, is 14 amino acids long. Only CDR3 DNA is held: 42 bases, read in frame from base 1. Trimming removed 2 bases from V and 1 base from J, leaving 9 bases between the germline ends. The label giving this sample's time point can be read as: baseline before first vaccination. The vaccinee samples were drawn from two UK trials, COV001 and COV002, one of which was a single-blind randomized controlled phase 2/3 trial testing AZD1222 (ChAdOx1 nCoV-19) in healthy adults. For TCRbeta chain sequencing, PBMC samples were collected from trial participants at day 0 and at day 28 after the second dose. The CDR3 regions of human TCRbeta chains were analyzed by immunosequencing. The original pipeline was this. TCRs in the repertoires were matched against a reference library of SARS-CoV-2-specific TCRs that had been generated with the MIRA antigen-specificity platform. Breadth was defined as the fraction of unique TCRs that were SARS-CoV-2-associated. Depth was defined as the fraction of total T cells that were SARS-CoV-2-associated. Each spike-specific TCR was assigned to its reactive spike region and to a CD4 or CD8 class using the MIRA data. Log10-transformed breadth and depth values were compared by one-way ANOVA with Sidak's multiple comparisons tests. The clones in this table, taken by TCRdb from immuneACCESS, are in-frame only. Not every clone is retained; where verified, under half of the shortfall comes from an unresolved V gene, and the cause of the rest is unknown. V and J calls and clone size come straight from that table; D and trimming were deduced from the DNA. A total of under 120,000 clones appear in this sample, over 85% of them only once. The top ten clones comprise around 2% of the sample.

Details on this clone: Its antigen remains unidentified. Base-call qualities are not available, and no considerably larger clone is one nucleotide away.

Sequencing used peripheral blood, obtained on day 0 of AZD1222 vaccination. The clonotype comes from an adult in good health. The sequence links TRBV5-1 to TRBJ1-1; no D gene call is confident. The CDR3 has the sequence CASSFDAGNTEAFF. The DNA reads as follows: TGCGCCAGCAGCTTTGACGCAGGGAACACTGAAGCTTTCTTT.